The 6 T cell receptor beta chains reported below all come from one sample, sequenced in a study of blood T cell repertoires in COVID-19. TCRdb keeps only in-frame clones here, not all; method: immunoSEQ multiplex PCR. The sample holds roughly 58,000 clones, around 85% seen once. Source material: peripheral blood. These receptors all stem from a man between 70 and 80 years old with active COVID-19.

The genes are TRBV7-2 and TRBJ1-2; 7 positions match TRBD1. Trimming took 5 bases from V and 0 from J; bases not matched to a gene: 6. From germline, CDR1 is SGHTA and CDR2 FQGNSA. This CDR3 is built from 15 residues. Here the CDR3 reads CASSPWTGSNYGYTF. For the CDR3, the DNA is TGTGCCAGCAGCCCCTGGACAGGCTCTAACTATGGCTACACCTTC. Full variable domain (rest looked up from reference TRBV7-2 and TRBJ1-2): GAGVSQSPSNKVTEKGKDVELRCDPISGHTALYWYRQSLGQGLEFLIYFQGNSAPDKSGLPSDRFSAERTGGSVSTLTIQRTQQEDSAVYLCASSPWTGSNYGYTFGSGTRLTVV.

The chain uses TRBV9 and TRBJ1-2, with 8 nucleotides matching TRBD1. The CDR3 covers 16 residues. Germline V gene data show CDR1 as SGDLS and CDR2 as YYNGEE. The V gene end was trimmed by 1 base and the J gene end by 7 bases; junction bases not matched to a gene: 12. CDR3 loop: CASSVNPGTGGGGYTF. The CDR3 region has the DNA TGTGCCAGCAGCGTAAACCCTGGGACAGGCGGTGGTGGCTACACCTTC.

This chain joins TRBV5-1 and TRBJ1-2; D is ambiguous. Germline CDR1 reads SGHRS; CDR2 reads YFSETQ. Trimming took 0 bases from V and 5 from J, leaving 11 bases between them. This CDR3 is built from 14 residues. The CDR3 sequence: CASSLVGQEYGYTF. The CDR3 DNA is TGCGCCAGCAGCTTGGTGGGCCAAGAGTATGGCTACACCTTC.

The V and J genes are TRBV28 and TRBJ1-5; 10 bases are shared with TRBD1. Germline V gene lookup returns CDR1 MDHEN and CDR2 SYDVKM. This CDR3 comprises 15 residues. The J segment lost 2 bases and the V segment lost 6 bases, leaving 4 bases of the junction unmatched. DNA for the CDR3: TGTGCCAGCAGACCCGGGACAGGGGGCAATCAGCCCCAGCATTTT. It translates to CASRPGTGGNQPQHF.

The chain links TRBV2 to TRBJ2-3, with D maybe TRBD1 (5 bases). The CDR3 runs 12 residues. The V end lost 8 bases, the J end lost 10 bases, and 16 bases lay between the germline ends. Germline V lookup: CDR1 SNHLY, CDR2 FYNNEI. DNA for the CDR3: TGTGCCAGCTTCGTGTTTAGGGGTTCGCAGTATTTT. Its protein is CASFVFRGSQYF.

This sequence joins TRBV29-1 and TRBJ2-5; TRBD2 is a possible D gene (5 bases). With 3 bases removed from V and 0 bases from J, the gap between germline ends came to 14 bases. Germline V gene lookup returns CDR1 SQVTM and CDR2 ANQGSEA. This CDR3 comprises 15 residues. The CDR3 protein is CSVDSADWYQETQYF. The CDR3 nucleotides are TGCAGCGTTGATTCGGCGGACTGGTACCAAGAGACCCAGTACTTC.